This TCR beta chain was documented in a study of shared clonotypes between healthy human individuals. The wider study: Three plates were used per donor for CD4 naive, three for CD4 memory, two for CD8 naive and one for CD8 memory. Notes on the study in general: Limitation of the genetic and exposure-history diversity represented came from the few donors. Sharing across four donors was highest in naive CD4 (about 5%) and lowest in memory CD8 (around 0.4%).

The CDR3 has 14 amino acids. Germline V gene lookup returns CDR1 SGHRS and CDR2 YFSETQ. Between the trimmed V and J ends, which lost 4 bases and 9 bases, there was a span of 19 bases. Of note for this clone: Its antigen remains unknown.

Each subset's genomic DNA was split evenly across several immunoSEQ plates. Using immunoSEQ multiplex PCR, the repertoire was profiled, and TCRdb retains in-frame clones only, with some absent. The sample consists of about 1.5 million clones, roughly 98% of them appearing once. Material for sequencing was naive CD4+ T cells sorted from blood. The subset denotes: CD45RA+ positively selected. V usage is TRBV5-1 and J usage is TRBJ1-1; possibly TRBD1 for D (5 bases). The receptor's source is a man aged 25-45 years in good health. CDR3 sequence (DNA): TGCGCCAGCAGCCTAGGGACGGATTACACCAAAGCTTTCTTT. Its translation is CASSLGTDYTKAFF.